The present T cell receptor beta chain was sequenced within a study of blood T cell repertoires in COVID-19. Study context: Specimens from acute and convalescent COVID-19 originated in the United States, Italy and Spain. In each case, the material was cDNA or gDNA derived from T cells, B-cell-depleted T cells, or PBMCs.

Authors' analysis steps: Using reference gene primer amplification, nucleated cell counts were estimated. Profiled with immunoSEQ multiplex PCR; TCRdb holds only in-frame clones, not every one. V and J calls and clone size are as listed in that table; D and trimming were resolved from the DNA. Found here are 250,000 or so clones, approximately 87% of them singletons; the top ten hold about 1.6%. The TCR sequence derives from a woman aged 40 to 49 who had recovered from COVID-19. The sequenced sample was peripheral blood.

The CDR3 here is CASSYTGQETQYF. In nucleotides, the CDR3 is TGTGCCAGCTCATATACAGGTCAAGAGACCCAGTACTTC. This rearrangement joins TRBV18 to TRBJ2-5, with a tentative D call TRBD1 (5 bases). The length of the CDR3 is 13 residues. Germline assignment: CDR1 KGHSH and CDR2 LQKENI. V lost 5 bases and J lost 2, with 9 bases in between.